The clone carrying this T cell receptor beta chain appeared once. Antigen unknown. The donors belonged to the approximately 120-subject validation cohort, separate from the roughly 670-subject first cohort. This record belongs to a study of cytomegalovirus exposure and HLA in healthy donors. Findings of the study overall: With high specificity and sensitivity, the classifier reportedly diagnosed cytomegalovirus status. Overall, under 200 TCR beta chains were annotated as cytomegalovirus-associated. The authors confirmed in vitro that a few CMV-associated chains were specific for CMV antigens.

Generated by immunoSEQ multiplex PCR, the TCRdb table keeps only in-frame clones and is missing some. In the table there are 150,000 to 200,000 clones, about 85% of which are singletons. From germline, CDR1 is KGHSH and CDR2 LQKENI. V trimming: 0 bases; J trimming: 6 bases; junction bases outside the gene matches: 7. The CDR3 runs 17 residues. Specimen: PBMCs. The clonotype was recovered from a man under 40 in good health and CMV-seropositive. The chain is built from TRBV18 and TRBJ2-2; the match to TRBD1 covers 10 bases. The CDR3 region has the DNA TGTGCCAGCTCACCACCAACAAGACAGGGGGCGGCCGGGGAGCTGTTTTTT. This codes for CASSPPTRQGAAGELFF.